Listed below are T cell receptor beta chains from one sample, sequenced in a study of PD-L1 blockade in urothelial cancer. Profiled with immunoSEQ multiplex PCR; TCRdb holds only in-frame clones, not every one. The sample lists about 120,000 clones; around 88% were seen once. The specimen comprised PBMCs, sampled around atezolizumab (anti-PD-L1) treatment. The receptors stem from a man in his sixties with urothelial cancer. Both conserved end residues are part of each CDR3. Each record gives: J gene, clone size, V gene, D gene, CDR3 protein, CDR3 DNA. D genes are given only for firm matches. Clone size is stated in some rows and not others, as once, few, many or a class when expanded.

J gene: TRBJ2-1; clone size: NA; V gene: TRBV7-9; D gene: TRBD2; CDR3 protein: CASSSGLAGTYNEQFF; CDR3 DNA: TGTGCCAGCAGCTCGGGACTAGCGGGGACCTACAATGAGCAGTTCTTC
J gene: TRBJ1-4; clone size: NA; V gene: TRBV15; D gene: TRBD1; CDR3 protein: CATSRGYGQVEKLFF; CDR3 DNA: TGTGCCACCAGCAGAGGATACGGACAGGTTGAAAAACTGTTTTTT
J gene: TRBJ1-2; clone size: NA; V gene: TRBV27; D gene: NA; CDR3 protein: CASSPPDRLYGYTF; CDR3 DNA: TGTGCCAGCAGTCCCCCGGACAGACTCTATGGCTACACCTTC
J gene: TRBJ2-5; clone size: NA; V gene: TRBV27; D gene: NA; CDR3 protein: CASSPGGGDQETQYF; CDR3 DNA: TGTGCCAGCAGCCCGGGGGGCGGGGACCAAGAGACCCAGTACTTC
J gene: TRBJ1-5; clone size: NA; V gene: TRBV19; D gene: NA; CDR3 protein: CASSILGSGNQPQHF; CDR3 DNA: TGTGCCAGTAGTATACTGGGCAGTGGCAATCAGCCCCAGCATTTT
J gene: TRBJ2-3; clone size: NA; V gene: TRBV2; D gene: NA; CDR3 protein: CASMGAEVTDTQYF; CDR3 DNA: TGTGCCAGCATGGGGGCCGAGGTCACAGATACGCAGTATTTT
J gene: TRBJ1-5; clone size: once; V gene: TRBV18; D gene: NA; CDR3 protein: CASSPDYRETSNQPQHF; CDR3 DNA: TGTGCCAGCTCACCAGACTACAGGGAAACGAGCAATCAGCCCCAGCATTTT
J gene: TRBJ2-7; clone size: NA; V gene: TRBV7-9; D gene: NA; CDR3 protein: CASSLSGISYEQYF; CDR3 DNA: TGTGCCAGCAGCTTGTCAGGGATCTCCTACGAGCAGTACTTC
J gene: TRBJ1-2; clone size: NA; V gene: TRBV7-2; D gene: TRBD1; CDR3 protein: CASSPYRGNNYGYTF; CDR3 DNA: TGTGCCAGCAGTCCGTACAGGGGGAATAACTATGGCTACACCTTC
J gene: TRBJ1-1; clone size: NA; V gene: TRBV10-2; D gene: NA; CDR3 protein: CASNAEADQVNTEAFF; CDR3 DNA: TGCGCCAGCAACGCCGAAGCAGACCAGGTGAACACTGAAGCTTTCTTT
J gene: TRBJ2-2; clone size: once; V gene: TRBV5-1; D gene: NA; CDR3 protein: CASSLAVDSRTGELFF; CDR3 DNA: TGCGCCAGCAGCTTGGCCGTGGACAGCCGGACCGGGGAGCTGTTTTTT
J gene: TRBJ2-7; clone size: NA; V gene: TRBV5-4; D gene: NA; CDR3 protein: CASSASDSSYEQYF; CDR3 DNA: TGTGCCAGCAGCGCTTCGGACAGCTCCTACGAGCAGTACTTC
J gene: TRBJ1-2; clone size: NA; V gene: TRBV29-1; D gene: TRBD1; CDR3 protein: CSVGFRGTGWDGYTF; CDR3 DNA: TGCAGCGTTGGATTCAGGGGGACGGGGTGGGATGGCTACACCTTC
J gene: TRBJ1-1; clone size: NA; V gene: TRBV2; D gene: NA; CDR3 protein: CASSEDETEAFF; CDR3 DNA: TGTGCCAGCAGTGAAGACGAGACTGAAGCTTTCTTT
J gene: TRBJ2-7; clone size: once; V gene: TRBV7-2; D gene: NA; CDR3 protein: CASSPRTEQYF; CDR3 DNA: TGTGCCAGCAGCCCCCGGACAGAGCAGTACTTC
J gene: TRBJ2-7; clone size: NA; V gene: TRBV6-5; D gene: NA; CDR3 protein: CASSYGGWEQYF; CDR3 DNA: TGTGCCAGCAGTTACGGGGGCTGGGAGCAGTACTTC
J gene: TRBJ1-4; clone size: NA; V gene: TRBV5-1; D gene: NA; CDR3 protein: CASSWSREEKLFF; CDR3 DNA: TGCGCCAGCAGCTGGAGCCGGGAGGAAAAACTGTTTTTT
J gene: TRBJ2-7; clone size: NA; V gene: TRBV4-1; D gene: NA; CDR3 protein: CASSQVGGRGEQYF; CDR3 DNA: TGCGCCAGCAGCCAGGTGGGGGGGCGCGGCGAGCAGTACTTC
J gene: TRBJ1-2; clone size: NA; V gene: TRBV6-5; D gene: TRBD1; CDR3 protein: CASSYFGTGLYGYTF; CDR3 DNA: TGTGCCAGCAGTTACTTCGGGACAGGCCTCTATGGCTACACCTTC
J gene: TRBJ2-7; clone size: NA; V gene: TRBV4-1; D gene: NA; CDR3 protein: CASSQEGKRSYEQYF; CDR3 DNA: TGCGCCAGCAGCCAAGAGGGGAAGCGGTCCTACGAGCAGTACTTC
J gene: TRBJ2-5; clone size: NA; V gene: TRBV2; D gene: NA; CDR3 protein: CATSPQGRVWETQYF; CDR3 DNA: TGTGCCACCTCGCCGCAGGGGCGGGTGTGGGAGACCCAGTACTTC
J gene: TRBJ1-4; clone size: once; V gene: TRBV5-1; D gene: TRBD1; CDR3 protein: CASSMGQGNEKLFF; CDR3 DNA: TGCGCCAGCAGCATGGGACAGGGGAATGAAAAACTGTTTTTT
J gene: TRBJ2-3; clone size: NA; V gene: TRBV5-1; D gene: TRBD2; CDR3 protein: CASRVTSGGAKDTQYF; CDR3 DNA: TGCGCCAGCAGGGTGACTAGCGGGGGGGCGAAAGATACGCAGTATTTT
J gene: TRBJ2-7; clone size: NA; V gene: TRBV1; D gene: NA; CDR3 protein: CTSSLAQGAPFEQYF; CDR3 DNA: TGCACCAGCAGCCTGGCCCAGGGGGCCCCTTTCGAGCAGTACTTC
J gene: TRBJ1-6; clone size: once; V gene: TRBV6-8; D gene: NA; CDR3 protein: CASSPSFRGSPLHF; CDR3 DNA: TGTGCCAGCAGTCCGTCCTTCCGGGGTTCACCCCTCCACTTT
J gene: TRBJ2-3; clone size: NA; V gene: TRBV6-6; D gene: TRBD1; CDR3 protein: CASSYQIVTGPDTQYF; CDR3 DNA: TGTGCCAGCAGTTACCAGATCGTGACAGGGCCAGATACGCAGTATTTT
J gene: TRBJ1-1; clone size: NA; V gene: TRBV2; D gene: NA; CDR3 protein: CASSEARPGGRVRNTEAFF; CDR3 DNA: TGTGCCAGCAGTGAAGCTCGACCCGGGGGAAGGGTCCGGAACACTGAAGCTTTCTTT
J gene: TRBJ2-1; clone size: NA; V gene: TRBV29-1; D gene: TRBD2; CDR3 protein: CSGQRATSDYNEQFF; CDR3 DNA: TGCAGCGGGCAGAGGGCGACTAGCGACTACAATGAGCAGTTCTTC
J gene: TRBJ1-5; clone size: NA; V gene: TRBV19; D gene: TRBD1; CDR3 protein: CTEDRGRNQPQHF; CDR3 DNA: TGTACCGAGGACAGGGGGCGGAATCAGCCCCAGCATTTT
J gene: TRBJ2-7; clone size: NA; V gene: TRBV7-2; D gene: TRBD1; CDR3 protein: CASSPGTGTYEQYF; CDR3 DNA: TGTGCCAGCAGCCCCGGGACAGGGACCTACGAGCAGTACTTC
J gene: TRBJ2-2; clone size: NA; V gene: TRBV6-5; D gene: NA; CDR3 protein: CASSYEWRTGELFF; CDR3 DNA: TGTGCCAGCAGTTACGAGTGGAGGACCGGGGAGCTGTTTTTT
J gene: TRBJ2-5; clone size: NA; V gene: TRBV6-6; D gene: TRBD1; CDR3 protein: CASSPTDRVETQYF; CDR3 DNA: TGTGCCAGCAGTCCTACGGACAGGGTGGAGACCCAGTACTTC